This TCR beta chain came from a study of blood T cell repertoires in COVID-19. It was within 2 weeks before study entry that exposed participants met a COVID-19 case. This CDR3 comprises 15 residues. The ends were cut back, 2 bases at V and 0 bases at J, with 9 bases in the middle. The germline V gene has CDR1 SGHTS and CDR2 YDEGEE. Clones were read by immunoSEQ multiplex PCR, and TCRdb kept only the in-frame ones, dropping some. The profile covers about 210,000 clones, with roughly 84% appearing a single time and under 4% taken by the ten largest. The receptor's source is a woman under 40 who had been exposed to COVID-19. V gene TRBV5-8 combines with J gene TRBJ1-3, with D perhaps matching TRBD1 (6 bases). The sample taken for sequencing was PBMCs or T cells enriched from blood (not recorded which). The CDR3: CASSFGQSSGNTIYF. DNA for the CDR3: TGTGCCAGCAGCTTTGGACAGAGCTCTGGAAACACCATATATTTT.